Following are 11 T cell receptor beta chains from one sample sequenced in a study of Ad26.COV2.S vaccination and SARS-CoV-2 variants. Treatment specified: some 19 received Ad26.COV2.S at low or high dose, single or two shots; roughly 5 received placebo; per-sample allocation not given. Vaccine and placebo recipients were sampled on day 63 after the first injection. TCRdb's copy holds only in-frame clones and misses some; the assay was immunoSEQ multiplex PCR. This sample has about 280,000 clones, with 87% found just once. The sequences come from peripheral blood, collected in a trial of Ad26.COV2.S vaccine versus placebo. Receptors were obtained from a person aged 18 to 59 who received the Ad26.COV2.S COVID-19 vaccine or a placebo.

The chain couples TRBV7-9 to TRBJ2-7, with D perhaps matching TRBD2 (5 bases). V shed 2 bases and J shed 0 bases, with 17 bases lying between them. The CDR3 spans 17 residues. CDR1 SEHNR and CDR2 FQNEAQ come from the germline V gene (reference sequence). This chain's CDR3 is CASSLSIRESSSYEQYF. CDR3 coding DNA: TGTGCCAGCAGCTTAAGTATCCGGGAATCGAGCTCCTACGAGCAGTACTTC. Together with reference TRBV7-9 and TRBJ2-7, the CDR3 gives the full variable domain: DTGVSQNPRHKITKRGQNVTFRCDPISEHNRLYWYRQTLGQGPEFLTYFQNEAQLEKSRLLSDRFSAERPKGSFSTLEIQRTEQGDSAMYLCASSLSIRESSSYEQYFGPGTRLTVT.

This rearrangement joins TRBV19 to TRBJ1-6; D is unresolved. The length of the CDR3 is 14 residues. Per germline, CDR1 LNHDA and CDR2 SQIVND (reference sequence). The V gene lost 5 bases and the J gene lost 11 bases, with 16 bases spanning the gap. The CDR3 DNA is TGTGCCAGTAGTGGATCCACGGAGGGCACACCCCTCCACTTT. It encodes CASSGSTEGTPLHF.

The J gene is TRBJ1-1, the V gene TRBV6-4; D is unresolved. V gave up 7 bases and J gave up 3 bases, with 27 bases separating them. This CDR3 comprises 18 residues. Germline values: CDR1 MRHNA, CDR2 SNTAGT. CDR3 loop: CASNVDPFPRKTDTEAFF. In DNA form, the CDR3 reads TGTGCCAGCAACGTGGACCCCTTCCCTAGGAAAACAGACACTGAAGCTTTCTTT.

The chain has TRBV20-1 and TRBJ2-7; 7 bases fit TRBD1. Germline V lookup: CDR1 DFQATT, CDR2 SNEGSKA (reference sequence). The CDR3 extends over 12 amino acids. The ends lost 3 bases at V and 6 bases at J; junction bases unmatched: 5. The CDR3 DNA follows: TGCAGTGCTAGTGCAGGGGGAAGCGAGCAGTACTTC. Translated, it gives CSASAGGSEQYF.

This clone was picked up one time. The rearrangement joins TRBV5-4 to TRBJ2-1; the D gene could be TRBD1 or TRBD2 (5 bases each). Germline-derived CDR1 and CDR2 are SGHNT and YYREEE (reference sequence). Trimming cost V 4 bases and J 4 bases, with 15 bases left between them. This CDR3 comprises 15 residues. The CDR3 DNA sequence: TGTGCCAGCAGCGGGGGAGACTACCCATACAATGAGCAGTTCTTC. This translates into CASSGGDYPYNEQFF.

The chain links TRBV12-5 to TRBJ2-3, with TRBD1 as a possible D gene (6 bases). The CDR3 totals 11 residues. Germline loops: CDR1 LGHNT, CDR2 FRNRAP. V was trimmed by 3 bases and J by 8 bases, leaving 6 bases between them. The CDR3 bases are TGTGCTAGTGGTTTAGGGGGTACGCAGTATTTT. Residues: CASGLGGTQYF.

The chain carries TRBV12-3 or TRBV12-4 and TRBJ2-5, with 8 bases matching TRBD1. Trimming cost V 8 bases and J 5 bases; bases outside gene matches: 7. This CDR3 comprises 13 residues. The chain's CDR3 is CASSQGALETQYF. DNA of the CDR3: TGTGCCAGCTCTCAGGGGGCGTTGGAGACCCAGTACTTC.

The V call is TRBV9, the J call TRBJ2-3; 14 bases fit TRBD2. Germline lookup yields CDR1 SGDLS and CDR2 YYNGEE. The length of the CDR3 is 15 residues. V lost 7 bases, J lost 3 bases, and 4 bases stayed unmatched. Here the CDR3 reads CASRRTSGRTDTQYF. Here the CDR3 DNA reads TGTGCCAGCCGCCGGACTAGCGGGAGGACAGATACGCAGTATTTT.

V gene TRBV5-1 combines with J gene TRBJ2-6; the D gene could be TRBD1 or TRBD2 (5 bases each). CDR3 size: 16 residues. The germline CDR1 and CDR2 sequences are SGHRS and YFSETQ. The ends were cut back, 3 bases at V and 0 bases at J, with 10 bases in the middle. The CDR3 nucleotides are TGCGCCAGCAGCTGGGACGGATACTCTGGGGCCAACGTCCTGACTTTC. It yields the protein CASSWDGYSGANVLTF.

Written as DNA, the CDR3 is TGTGCCAGCTCGAAAGATGGGGACAAAAACATTCAGTACTTC. Translation: CASSKDGDKNIQYF. This chain links TRBV18 with TRBJ2-4; no firm D call. CDR1 is KGHSH, CDR2 LQKENI, per germline. Trimming cost V 6 bases and J 3 bases, with 12 bases left between them. This CDR3 spans 14 amino acids. Using reference TRBV18 and TRBJ2-4 for the parts outside the CDR3, the full variable domain is NAGVMQNPRHLVRRRGQEARLRCSPMKGHSHVYWYRQLPEEGLKFMVYLQKENIIDESGMPKERFSAEFPKEGPSILRIQQVVRGDSAAYFCASSKDGDKNIQYFGAGTRLSVL.

The chain links TRBV5-1 to TRBJ2-1, with 9 bases aligning to TRBD2. The CDR3 is made up of 15 amino acids. Germline V gene data show CDR1 as SGHRS and CDR2 as YFSETQ. Trimming took 7 bases from V and 4 from J; bases not matched to a gene: 9. As DNA, the CDR3 is TGCGCCAGCCCATCGACTAGCGGAACATACAATGAGCAGTTCTTC. Its protein is CASPSTSGTYNEQFF.